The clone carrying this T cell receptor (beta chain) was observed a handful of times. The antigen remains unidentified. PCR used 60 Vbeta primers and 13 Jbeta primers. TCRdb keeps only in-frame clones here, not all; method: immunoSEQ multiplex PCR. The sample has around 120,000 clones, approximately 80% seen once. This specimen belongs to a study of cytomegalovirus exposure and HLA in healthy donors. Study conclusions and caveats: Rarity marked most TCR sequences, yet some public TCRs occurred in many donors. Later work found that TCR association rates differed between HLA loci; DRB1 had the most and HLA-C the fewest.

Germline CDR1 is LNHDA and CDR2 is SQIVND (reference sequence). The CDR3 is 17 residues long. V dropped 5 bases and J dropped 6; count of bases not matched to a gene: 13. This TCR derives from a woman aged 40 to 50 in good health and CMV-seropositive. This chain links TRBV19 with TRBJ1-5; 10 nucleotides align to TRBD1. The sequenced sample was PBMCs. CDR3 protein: CASSGDRGTGIRQPQHF. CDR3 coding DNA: TGTGCCAGTAGTGGGGACAGGGGCACAGGGATCCGTCAGCCCCAGCATTTT.